Listed below are T cell receptor beta chains from one sample, sequenced in a study of T cells in Graves' hyperthyroidism and ophthalmopathy. TCRdb reprocessed the multiplex PCR reads via MiXCR and lists one record per CDR3 protein. The sample lists over 450,000 distinct CDR3 sequences, roughly a sixth seen once, with under 20% in the top ten. The sequencing input was blood. The receptors were gathered from a woman under 30 with Graves' ophthalmopathy. CDR3s include the opening cysteine and the closing phenylalanine or tryptophan. A D gene is named only where the DNA matches it firmly. Clone size appears in some rows only: once, few, many, or a class for an expanded clone.

>TRBJ2-7|many|TRBV5-8|-
CASSLRPQLGKGVQYF
TGTGCCAGCAGCTTGAGGCCCCAGCTGGGGAAGGGCGTGCAGTACTTC
>TRBJ2-5|-|TRBV3-1|TRBD1
CASSDRDRNQETQYF
TGTGCCAGCAGCGACCGGGACAGGAACCAAGAGACCCAGTACTTC
>TRBJ2-5|few|TRBV4-1|-
CASSQVRQQETQYF
TGCGCCAGCAGCCAAGTCAGGCAACAAGAGACCCAGTACTTC
>TRBJ2-1|few|TRBV4-2|-
CASSQEGVTAYNEQFF
TGTGCCAGCAGCCAAGAAGGGGTGACGGCCTACAATGAGCAGTTCTTC
>TRBJ2-5|-|TRBV5-1|TRBD2
CASTDLAAGGQETQYF
TGCGCCAGCACGGACTTAGCAGCGGGGGGGCAAGAGACCCAGTACTTC
>TRBJ2-3|-|TRBV3-1|-
CASSREDTQYF
TGTGCCAGCAGCCGGGAAGATACGCAGTATTTT
>TRBJ2-1|many|TRBV2|-
CASSAASTTYNEQFF
TGTGCCAGCAGCGCCGCTAGTACGACCTACAATGAGCAGTTCTTC
>TRBJ2-3|many|TRBV7-2|TRBD2
CASSARLAGGPDTQYF
TGTGCCAGCAGCGCCAGACTAGCGGGAGGCCCAGATACGCAGTATTTT
>TRBJ1-1|few|TRBV5-6|-
CASSRTDALYAFF
TGTGCCAGCAGTCGGACGGACGCCTTGTACGCTTTCTTT
>TRBJ2-7|-|TRBV12-3/TRBV12-4|TRBD1
CASSTRDRGRWEQYF
TGTGCCAGCAGTACCCGGGACAGGGGGCGGTGGGAGCAGTACTTC
>TRBJ2-1|few|TRBV4-1|TRBD1
CASSQGTGGISNEQFF
TGCGCCAGCAGCCAAGGCACAGGGGGGATTAGTAATGAGCAGTTCTTC
>TRBJ1-5|-|TRBV20-1|TRBD1
CSARGQGRNQPQHF
TGCAGTGCCAGGGGACAGGGGAGGAATCAGCCCCAGCATTTT
>TRBJ2-2|-|TRBV24-1|-
CATLGPNTGELLF
TGTGCCACTCTGGGGCCGAACACCGGGGAGCTGCTTTTT
>TRBJ2-1|many|TRBV6-1|-
CASRSLATNNEQFF
TGTGCCAGCAGATCACTAGCTACCAACAATGAGCAGTTCTTC
>TRBJ2-3|many|TRBV7-2|TRBD1
CASSLGTGSDTQYF
TGTGCCAGCAGCTTAGGGACAGGGAGCGATACGCAGTATTTT
>TRBJ1-3|-|TRBV11-3|-
CASSLDRRRSSGNTIYF
TGTGCCAGCAGCTTAGATCGGCGACGGAGCTCTGGAAACACCATATATTTT
>TRBJ1-2|few|TRBV27|-
CASSRGESYGYTF
TGTGCCAGCAGTAGGGGTGAATCTTATGGCTACACCTTC
>TRBJ2-7|few|TRBV25-1|TRBD2
CATIGTSNEQYF
TGTGCCACCATCGGGACTAGTAATGAGCAGTACTTC
>TRBJ1-4|few|TRBV28|-
CASSLTPATNEKLFF
TGTGCCAGCAGTTTAACACCGGCAACTAATGAAAAACTGTTTTTT
>TRBJ1-5|many|TRBV7-9|-
CASSLDWTANQPQHF
TGTGCCAGCAGCTTAGATTGGACAGCGAATCAGCCCCAGCATTTT
>TRBJ2-1|many|TRBV3-1|-
CASSQDLTSPDNEQFF
TGTGCCAGCAGCCAAGACTTAACTAGTCCTGACAATGAGCAGTTCTTC
>TRBJ2-3|few|TRBV6-1|TRBD2
CASSDLSGGTDTQYF
TGTGCCAGCAGTGATCTTAGCGGGGGTACAGATACGCAGTATTTT
>TRBJ2-5|-|TRBV5-8|TRBD1
CASSADRAETQYF
TGTGCCAGCAGCGCGGACAGGGCAGAGACCCAGTACTTC
>TRBJ2-7|-|TRBV18|-
CASSPILGDEQYF
TGTGCCAGCTCCCCTATCCTAGGGGACGAGCAGTACTTC
>TRBJ1-1|many|TRBV18|TRBD1
CASSTKQGGPEAFF
TGTGCCAGCTCAACAAAACAGGGGGGCCCTGAAGCTTTCTTT
>TRBJ1-1|-|TRBV7-2|TRBD1
CASSLLEGQGVATEAFF
TGTGCCAGCAGCTTACTCGAGGGACAGGGGGTTGCAACTGAAGCTTTCTTT
>TRBJ2-7|-|TRBV7-9|TRBD1
CASSQYTGTGDYEQYF
TGTGCCAGCAGCCAATACACCGGGACAGGGGATTACGAGCAGTACTTC
>TRBJ2-1|-|TRBV27|-
CASSVTRNYNEQSF
TGTGCCAGCAGTGTCACCCGGAACTACAATGAGCAGTCCTTC
>TRBJ1-1|-|TRBV4-1|-
CASSRLHGAEAFF
TGCGCCAGCAGCCGTCTACATGGGGCTGAAGCTTTCTTT
>TRBJ2-1|many|TRBV6-1|TRBD1
CASQGAYNEQFF
TGTGCCAGCCAGGGGGCGTACAATGAGCAGTTCTTC
>TRBJ1-2|few|TRBV6-1|-
CASSLTDETTNYGYTF
TGTGCCAGCAGTTTAACGGACGAGACGACTAACTATGGCTACACCTTC
>TRBJ1-1|-|TRBV4-2|-
CASSLATENTEAFF
TGTGCCAGCAGCCTCGCAACGGAGAACACTGAAGCTTTCTTT
>TRBJ2-5|many|TRBV6-2/TRBV6-3|TRBD2
CASSFTSGILIGETQYF
TGTGCCAGCAGCTTCACTAGCGGGATTTTAATTGGAGAGACCCAGTACTTC
>TRBJ1-1|-|TRBV19|-
CASSIATRGEAFF
TGTGCCAGTAGTATAGCTACAAGGGGTGAAGCTTTCTTT
>TRBJ1-1|-|TRBV6-2/TRBV6-3|-
CASMAAFF
TGTGCCAGTATGGCCGCTTTCTTT
>TRBJ1-3|few|TRBV28|-
CASRPGVGSGNTIYF
TGTGCCAGCAGACCAGGGGTCGGCTCTGGAAACACCATATATTTT
>TRBJ2-7|few|TRBV5-6|-
CASSLVGQLRTSYEQYF
TGTGCCAGCAGCTTGGTTGGCCAGCTGAGAACTTCCTACGAGCAGTACTTC
>TRBJ2-1|many|TRBV11-1|TRBD2
CASSHLAGGIYNEQFF
TGTGCCAGCAGCCACTTGGCGGGAGGCATTTACAATGAGCAGTTCTTC
>TRBJ2-7|-|TRBV10-3|-
CASPVVRTNYEQYF
TGTGCCTCCCCCGTAGTACGGACGAATTACGAGCAGTACTTC
>TRBJ2-1|few|TRBV5-5|TRBD2
CASSPGLAGRYNEQFF
TGTGCCAGCAGCCCGGGACTAGCGGGGAGATACAATGAGCAGTTCTTC
>TRBJ2-7|many|TRBV27|-
CASSQIGDEQYF
TGTGCCAGCAGTCAGATTGGGGACGAGCAGTACTTC
>TRBJ1-2|many|TRBV6-1|-
CASRRSDYGYTF
TGTGCCAGCAGGAGATCAGACTATGGCTACACCTTC
>TRBJ1-2|few|TRBV18|TRBD1
CASSPSGTGAAQGYGYTF
TGTGCCAGCTCACCAAGTGGGACAGGGGCCGCGCAGGGCTATGGCTACACCTTC
>TRBJ2-5|-|TRBV5-4|-
CASSLRGRFQETQYF
TGTGCCAGCAGCTTAAGGGGGAGATTCCAAGAGACCCAGTACTTC
>TRBJ1-5|many|TRBV28|TRBD1
CASREQGGQPQHF
TGTGCCAGCAGGGAACAGGGGGGTCAGCCCCAGCATTTT
>TRBJ1-5|-|TRBV19|-
CASGGLQPQHF
TGTGCCAGTGGTGGGCTTCAGCCCCAGCATTTT
>TRBJ1-1|-|TRBV19|-
CASGSGHRNTEAFF
TGTGCCAGTGGGTCGGGCCATCGGAACACTGAAGCTTTCTTT
>TRBJ2-6|once|TRBV6-1|-
CASSQEIATTNSGANVLTF
TGTGCCAGCAGCCAAGAGATTGCGACAACAAACTCTGGGGCCAACGTCCTGACTTTC
>TRBJ1-3|-|TRBV15|-
CATSRFDGENTIYF
TGTGCCACCAGCAGATTCGATGGGGAAAACACCATATATTTT
>TRBJ2-3|many|TRBV4-3|-
CASSQDGNSRTDTQYF
TGCGCCAGCAGCCAAGATGGAAACAGCCGCACAGATACGCAGTATTTT
>TRBJ2-3|-|TRBV20-1|-
CSGAPEDTQYF
TGCAGTGGTGCCCCTGAGGATACGCAGTATTTT
>TRBJ1-2|many|TRBV27|-
CASSLSGDSGYTF
TGTGCCAGCAGTTTATCCGGGGATTCTGGCTACACCTTC
>TRBJ2-3|-|TRBV7-9|-
CASSLEDSVGGPDTQYF
TGTGCCAGCAGCTTAGAAGATAGCGTGGGTGGTCCAGATACGCAGTATTTT